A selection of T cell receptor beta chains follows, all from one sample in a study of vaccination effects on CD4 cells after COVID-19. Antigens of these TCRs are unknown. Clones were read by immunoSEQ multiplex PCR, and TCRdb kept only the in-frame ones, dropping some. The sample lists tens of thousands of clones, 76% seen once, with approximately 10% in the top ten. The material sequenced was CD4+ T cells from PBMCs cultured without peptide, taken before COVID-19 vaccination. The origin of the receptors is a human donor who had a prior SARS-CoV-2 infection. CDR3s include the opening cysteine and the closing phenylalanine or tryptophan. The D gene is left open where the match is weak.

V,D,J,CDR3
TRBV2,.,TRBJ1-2,CASSLSQGHSYGYTF
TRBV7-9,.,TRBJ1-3,CASSLVWANSGNTIYF
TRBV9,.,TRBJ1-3,CASESGISGNTIYF
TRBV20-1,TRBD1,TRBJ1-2,CSASGQGGYTF
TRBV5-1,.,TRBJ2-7,CASRSWTGAAYEQYF
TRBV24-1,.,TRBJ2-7,CATSDSLGPKDHEQYF
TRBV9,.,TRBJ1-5,CASSLDINQPQHF
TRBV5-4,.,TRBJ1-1,CASSLGHVAFF
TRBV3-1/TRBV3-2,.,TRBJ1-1,CASSLLEDTEAFF
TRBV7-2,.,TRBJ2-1,CASSAETVRTYYNEQFF
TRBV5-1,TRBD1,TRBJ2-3,CASSTTAGTGNGADTQYF
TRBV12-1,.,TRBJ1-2,CASSFPSTKEIYGYTF
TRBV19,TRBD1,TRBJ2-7,CASSTPGQGTYEQYF
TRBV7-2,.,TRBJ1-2,CASSQERIYGYTF
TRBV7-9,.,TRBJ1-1,CASSSAGYLEAFF
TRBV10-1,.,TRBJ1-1,CASSGPLEAFF
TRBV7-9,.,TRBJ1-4,CASSLTRDNEKLFF
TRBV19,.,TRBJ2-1,CASRGLLGTSSYNEQFF
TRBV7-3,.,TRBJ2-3,CASSLLGTDTQYF
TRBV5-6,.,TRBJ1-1,CASSLVDTVTEAFF
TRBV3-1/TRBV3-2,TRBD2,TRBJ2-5,CASSQSGLAGYQETQYF
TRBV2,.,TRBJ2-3,CASSVLGSDTQYF
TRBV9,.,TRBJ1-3,CASSVEAVGNTIYF
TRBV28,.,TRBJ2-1,CASSGDTYNEQFF